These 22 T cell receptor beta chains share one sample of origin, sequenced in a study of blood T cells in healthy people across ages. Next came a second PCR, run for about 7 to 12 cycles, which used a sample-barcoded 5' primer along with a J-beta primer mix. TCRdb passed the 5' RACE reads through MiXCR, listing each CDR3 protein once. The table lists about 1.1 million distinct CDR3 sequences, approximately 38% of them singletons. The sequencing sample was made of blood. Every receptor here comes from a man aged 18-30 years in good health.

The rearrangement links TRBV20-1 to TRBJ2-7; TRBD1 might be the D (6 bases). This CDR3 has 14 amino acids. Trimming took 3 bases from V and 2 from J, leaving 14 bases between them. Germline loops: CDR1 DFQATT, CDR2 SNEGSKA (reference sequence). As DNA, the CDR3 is TGCAGTGCTAGGGATGGACAGAGGGCCTACGAGCAGTACTTC. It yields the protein CSARDGQRAYEQYF.

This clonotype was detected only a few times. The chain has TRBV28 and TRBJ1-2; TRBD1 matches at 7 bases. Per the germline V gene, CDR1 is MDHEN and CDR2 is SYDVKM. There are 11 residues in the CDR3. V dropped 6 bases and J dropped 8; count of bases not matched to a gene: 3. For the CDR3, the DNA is TGTGCCAGCAGGACAGGGCAAGGCTACACCTTC. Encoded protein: CASRTGQGYTF.

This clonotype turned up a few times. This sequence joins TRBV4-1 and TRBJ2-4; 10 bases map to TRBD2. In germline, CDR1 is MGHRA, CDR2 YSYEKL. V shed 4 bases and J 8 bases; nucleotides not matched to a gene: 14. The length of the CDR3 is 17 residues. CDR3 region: CASSPGLAVPRGYIQYF. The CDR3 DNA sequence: TGCGCCAGCAGCCCCGGACTAGCGGTCCCTAGGGGTTACATTCAGTACTTC.

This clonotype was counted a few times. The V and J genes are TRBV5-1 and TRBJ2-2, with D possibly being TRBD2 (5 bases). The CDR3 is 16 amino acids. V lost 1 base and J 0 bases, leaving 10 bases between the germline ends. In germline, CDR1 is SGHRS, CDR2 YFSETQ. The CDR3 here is CASSLSGSANTGELFF. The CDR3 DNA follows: TGCGCCAGCAGCTTGTCTGGGAGTGCGAACACCGGGGAGCTGTTTTTT.

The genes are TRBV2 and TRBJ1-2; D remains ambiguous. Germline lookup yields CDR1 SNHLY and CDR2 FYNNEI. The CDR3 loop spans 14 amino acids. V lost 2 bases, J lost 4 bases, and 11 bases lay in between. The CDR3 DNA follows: TGTGCCAGCAGTGAAAGGGAAGGAGGCTATGGCTACACCTTC. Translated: CASSEREGGYGYTF.

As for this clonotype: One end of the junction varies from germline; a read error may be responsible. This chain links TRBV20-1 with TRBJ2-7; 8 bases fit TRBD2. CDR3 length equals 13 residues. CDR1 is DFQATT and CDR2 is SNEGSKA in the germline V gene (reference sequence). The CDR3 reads CSAEAGGSYGQYF. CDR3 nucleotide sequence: TGCAGTGCCGAGGCGGGGGGCTCCTACGGGCAGTACTTC.

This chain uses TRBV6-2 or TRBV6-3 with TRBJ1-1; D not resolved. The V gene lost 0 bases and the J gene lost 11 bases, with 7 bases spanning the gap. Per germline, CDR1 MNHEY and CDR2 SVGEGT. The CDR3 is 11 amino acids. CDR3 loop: CASSYSNRAFF. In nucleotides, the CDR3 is TGTGCCAGCAGTTACTCGAATCGGGCTTTCTTT.

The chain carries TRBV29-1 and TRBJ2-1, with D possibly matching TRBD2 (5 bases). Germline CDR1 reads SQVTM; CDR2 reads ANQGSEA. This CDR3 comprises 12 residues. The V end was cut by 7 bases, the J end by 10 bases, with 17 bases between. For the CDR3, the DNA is TGCAGCGGACGGTTGACCCGACTAGAGCAGTTCTTC. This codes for CSGRLTRLEQFF.

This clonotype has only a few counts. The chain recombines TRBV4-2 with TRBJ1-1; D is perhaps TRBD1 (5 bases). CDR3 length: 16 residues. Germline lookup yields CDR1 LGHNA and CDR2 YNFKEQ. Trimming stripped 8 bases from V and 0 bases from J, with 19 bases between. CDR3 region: CASLRDLTAMNTEAFF. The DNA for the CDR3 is TGTGCCAGCCTTAGAGATTTGACAGCCATGAACACTGAAGCTTTCTTT.

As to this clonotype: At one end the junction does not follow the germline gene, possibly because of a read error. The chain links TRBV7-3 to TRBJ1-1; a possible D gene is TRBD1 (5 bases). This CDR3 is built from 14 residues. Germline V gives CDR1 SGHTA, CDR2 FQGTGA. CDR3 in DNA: TGTACCAGCAGCTTAAAAAGGGGTATCGCTGAAGCTTTCTTT. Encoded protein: CTSSLKRGIAEAFF.

Here the CDR3 reads CSANTGTPNTGELFF. CDR3 bases: TGCAGTGCCAATACCGGGACTCCGAACACCGGGGAGCTGTTTTTT. The rearrangement uses TRBV20-1 and TRBJ2-2; D may be TRBD2 (6 bases). The CDR3 extends over 15 amino acids. Germline lookup yields CDR1 DFQATT and CDR2 SNEGSKA (reference sequence). Trimming pared 6 bases from V and 0 bases from J, leaving 14 bases between.

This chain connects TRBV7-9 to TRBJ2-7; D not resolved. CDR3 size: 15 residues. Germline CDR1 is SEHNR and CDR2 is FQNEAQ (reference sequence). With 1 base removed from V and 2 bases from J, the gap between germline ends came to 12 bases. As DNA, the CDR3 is TGTGCCAGCAGCTTAGAAGTTCAGCCAACCTACGAGCAGTACTTC. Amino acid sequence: CASSLEVQPTYEQYF.

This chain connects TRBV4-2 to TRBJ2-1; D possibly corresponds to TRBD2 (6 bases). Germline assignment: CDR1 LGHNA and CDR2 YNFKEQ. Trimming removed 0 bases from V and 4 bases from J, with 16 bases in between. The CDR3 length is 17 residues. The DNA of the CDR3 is TGTGCCAGCAGCCAAGACCTGTTAGCGGCCACTTACAATGAGCAGTTCTTC. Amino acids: CASSQDLLAATYNEQFF.

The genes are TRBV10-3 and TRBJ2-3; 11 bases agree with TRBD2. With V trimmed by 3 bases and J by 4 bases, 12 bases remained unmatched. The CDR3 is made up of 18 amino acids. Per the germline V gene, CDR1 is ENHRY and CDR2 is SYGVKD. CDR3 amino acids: CAISEYGSGTSGPDTQYF. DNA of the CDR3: TGTGCCATCAGTGAATACGGCTCAGGGACTAGCGGACCAGATACGCAGTATTTT.

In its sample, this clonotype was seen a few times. CDR3 sequence reads: CASSTRQGWNEQFF. In nucleotides, the CDR3 is TGTGCCAGCAGCACACGACAGGGATGGAATGAGCAGTTCTTC. The chain recombines TRBV6-1 with TRBJ2-1; TRBD1 matches 7 bases. This CDR3 comprises 14 residues. With V trimmed by 6 bases and J by 7 bases, 9 bases remained unmatched. Per germline, CDR1 MNHNS and CDR2 SASEGT.

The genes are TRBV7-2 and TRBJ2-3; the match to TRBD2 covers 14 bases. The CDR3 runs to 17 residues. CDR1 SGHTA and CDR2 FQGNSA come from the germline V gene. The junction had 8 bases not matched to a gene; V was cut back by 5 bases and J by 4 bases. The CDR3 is CASSPQGLAGESDTQYF. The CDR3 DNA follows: TGTGCCAGCAGCCCACAGGGACTAGCGGGGGAATCAGATACGCAGTATTTT.

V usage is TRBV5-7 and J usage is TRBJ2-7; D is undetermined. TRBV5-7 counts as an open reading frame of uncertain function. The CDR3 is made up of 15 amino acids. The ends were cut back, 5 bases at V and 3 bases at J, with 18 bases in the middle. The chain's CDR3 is CASSSFPRRIYEQYF. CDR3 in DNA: TGTGCCAGCAGTTCGTTTCCCCGCCGGATCTACGAGCAGTACTTC.

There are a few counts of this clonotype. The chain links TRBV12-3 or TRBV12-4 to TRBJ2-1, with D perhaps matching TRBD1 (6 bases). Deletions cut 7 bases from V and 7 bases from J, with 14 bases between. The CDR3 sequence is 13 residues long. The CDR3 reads CASTRQEYNEQFF. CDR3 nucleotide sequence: TGTGCCAGCACCCGACAGGAGTATAATGAGCAGTTCTTC.

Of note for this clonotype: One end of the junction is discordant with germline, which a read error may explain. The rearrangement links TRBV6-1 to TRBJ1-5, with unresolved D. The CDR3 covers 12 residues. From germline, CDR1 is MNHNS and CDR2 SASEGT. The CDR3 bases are TGTGCCAGCATGAGTAGCACTCAGCCCCAGCATTTT. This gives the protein CASMSSTQPQHF.

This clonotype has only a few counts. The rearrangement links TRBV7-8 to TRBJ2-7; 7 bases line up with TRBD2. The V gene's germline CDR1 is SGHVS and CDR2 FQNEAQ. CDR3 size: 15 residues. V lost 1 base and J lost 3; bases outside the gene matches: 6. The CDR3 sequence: CASSLVASGNYEQYF. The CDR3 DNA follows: TGTGCCAGCAGCTTAGTGGCTAGCGGTAACTACGAGCAGTACTTC.

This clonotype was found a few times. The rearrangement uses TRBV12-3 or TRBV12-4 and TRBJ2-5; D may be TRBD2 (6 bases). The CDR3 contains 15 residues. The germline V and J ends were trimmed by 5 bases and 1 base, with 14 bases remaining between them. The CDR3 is CASSQGLLGQETQYF. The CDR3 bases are TGTGCCAGCAGTCAGGGACTTTTGGGCCAAGAGACCCAGTACTTC.

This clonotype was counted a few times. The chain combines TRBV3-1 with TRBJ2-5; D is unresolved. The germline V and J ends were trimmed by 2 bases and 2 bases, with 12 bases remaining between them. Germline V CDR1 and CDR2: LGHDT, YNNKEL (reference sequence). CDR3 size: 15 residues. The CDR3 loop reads CASSQSVYLQETQYF. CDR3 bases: TGTGCCAGCAGCCAATCCGTATACTTACAAGAGACCCAGTACTTC.